This paragraph covers one T cell receptor (beta chain) sequence. This same CDR3 is encoded by further DNA sequences in the sample. CDR3 length equals 13 residues. V was trimmed by 0 bases and J by 4 bases, leaving 7 bases between them. Germline-derived CDR1 and CDR2 are SGHRS and YFSETQ. These data belong to a study of shared clonotypes between healthy human individuals. Those who donated were healthy HIV-negative adults, with no recent acute infections or vaccinations reported. Per the original methods: ImmunoSEQ gave junction-only sequences without quality scores, so filtering differed. TCRdb keeps only in-frame clones here, not all; method: immunoSEQ multiplex PCR. The D gene and trimming were derived from the DNA, and the V and J assignments and clone size from that table. The sample lists some 1,600,000 clones; 98% were seen once.

V is TRBV5-1 and J is TRBJ2-5, with D unresolved. This TCR derives from a man aged 30-40 years in good health. Input material: naive CD4+ T cells sorted from blood. The sample's subset: CD45RA+ positively selected. The CDR3 is CASSLVGLETQYF. The CDR3 DNA is TGCGCCAGCAGCTTGGTGGGGTTAGAGACCCAGTACTTC.